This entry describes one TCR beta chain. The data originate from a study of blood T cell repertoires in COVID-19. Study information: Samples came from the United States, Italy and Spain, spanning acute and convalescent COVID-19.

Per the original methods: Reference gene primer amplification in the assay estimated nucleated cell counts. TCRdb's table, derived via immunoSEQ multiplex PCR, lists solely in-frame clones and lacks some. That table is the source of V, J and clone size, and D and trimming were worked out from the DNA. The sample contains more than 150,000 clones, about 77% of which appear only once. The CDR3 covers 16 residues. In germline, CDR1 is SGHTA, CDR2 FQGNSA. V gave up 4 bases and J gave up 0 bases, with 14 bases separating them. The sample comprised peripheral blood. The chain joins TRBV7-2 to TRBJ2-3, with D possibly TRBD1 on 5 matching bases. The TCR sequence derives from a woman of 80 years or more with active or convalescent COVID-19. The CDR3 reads CASSYDSPTSTDTQYF. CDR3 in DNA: TGTGCCAGCAGCTACGACAGTCCCACTAGCACAGATACGCAGTATTTT.